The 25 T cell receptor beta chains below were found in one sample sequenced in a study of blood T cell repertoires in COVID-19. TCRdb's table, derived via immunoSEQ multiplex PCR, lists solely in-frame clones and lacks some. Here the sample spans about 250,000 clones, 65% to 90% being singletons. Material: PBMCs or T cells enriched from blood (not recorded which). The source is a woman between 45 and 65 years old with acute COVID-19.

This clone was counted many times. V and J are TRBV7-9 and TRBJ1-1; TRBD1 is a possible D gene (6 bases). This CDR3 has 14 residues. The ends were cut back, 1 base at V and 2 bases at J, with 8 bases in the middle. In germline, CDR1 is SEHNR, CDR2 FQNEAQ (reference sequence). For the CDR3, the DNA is TGTGCCAGCAGCTTAGGGACAGTCAACACTGAAGCTTTCTTT. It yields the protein CASSLGTVNTEAFF. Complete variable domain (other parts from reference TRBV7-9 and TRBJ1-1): DTGVSQNPRHKITKRGQNVTFRCDPISEHNRLYWYRQTLGQGPEFLTYFQNEAQLEKSRLLSDRFSAERPKGSFSTLEIQRTEQGDSAMYLCASSLGTVNTEAFFGQGTRLTVV.

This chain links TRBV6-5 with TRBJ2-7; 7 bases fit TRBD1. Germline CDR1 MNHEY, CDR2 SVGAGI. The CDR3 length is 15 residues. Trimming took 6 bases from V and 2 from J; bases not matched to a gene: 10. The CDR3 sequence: CASRLQGRSAYEQYF. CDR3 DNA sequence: TGTGCCAGCAGATTACAGGGGAGATCGGCCTACGAGCAGTACTTC.

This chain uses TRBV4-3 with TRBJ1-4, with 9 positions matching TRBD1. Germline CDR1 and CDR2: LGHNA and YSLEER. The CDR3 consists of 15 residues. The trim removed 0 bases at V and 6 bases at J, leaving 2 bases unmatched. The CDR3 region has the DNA TGCGCCAGCAGCCAAGAATGGGACAGGGATGAAAAACTGTTTTTT. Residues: CASSQEWDRDEKLFF.

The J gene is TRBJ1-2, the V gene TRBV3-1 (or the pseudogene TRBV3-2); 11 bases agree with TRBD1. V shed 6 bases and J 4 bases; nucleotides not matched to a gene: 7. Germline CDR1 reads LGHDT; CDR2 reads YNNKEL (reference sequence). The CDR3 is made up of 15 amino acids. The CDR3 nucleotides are TGTGCCAGCAGGGGGACAGGGGGGCGAACCTATGGCTACACCTTC. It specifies CASRGTGGRTYGYTF.

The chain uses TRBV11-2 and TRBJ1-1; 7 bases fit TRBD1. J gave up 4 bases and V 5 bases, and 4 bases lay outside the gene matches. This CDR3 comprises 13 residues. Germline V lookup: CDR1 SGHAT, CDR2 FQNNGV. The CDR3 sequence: CASSARTGTEAFF. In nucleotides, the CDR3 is TGTGCCAGCAGCGCCCGGACAGGCACTGAAGCTTTCTTT.

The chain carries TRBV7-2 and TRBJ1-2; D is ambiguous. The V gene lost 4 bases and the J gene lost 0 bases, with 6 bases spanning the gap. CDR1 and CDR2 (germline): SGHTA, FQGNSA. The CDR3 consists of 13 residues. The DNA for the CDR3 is TGTGCCAGCAGCTCACAGCCTAACTATGGCTACACCTTC. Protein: CASSSQPNYGYTF. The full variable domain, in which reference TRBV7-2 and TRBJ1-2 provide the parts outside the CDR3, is GAGVSQSPSNKVTEKGKDVELRCDPISGHTALYWYRQSLGQGLEFLIYFQGNSAPDKSGLPSDRFSAERTGGSVSTLTIQRTQQEDSAVYLCASSSQPNYGYTFGSGTRLTVV.

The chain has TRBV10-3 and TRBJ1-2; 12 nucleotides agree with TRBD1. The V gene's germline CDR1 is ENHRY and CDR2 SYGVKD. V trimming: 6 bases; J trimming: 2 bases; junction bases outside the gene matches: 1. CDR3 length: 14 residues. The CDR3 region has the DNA TGTGCCATCAGGGGGACAGGGGGCAACTATGGCTACACCTTC. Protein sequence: CAIRGTGGNYGYTF.

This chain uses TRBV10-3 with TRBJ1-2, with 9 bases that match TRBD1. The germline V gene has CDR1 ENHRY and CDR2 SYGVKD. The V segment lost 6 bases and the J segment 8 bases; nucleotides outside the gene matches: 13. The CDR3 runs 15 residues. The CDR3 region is CAIRPEEGQGSGYTF. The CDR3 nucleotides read TGTGCCATCAGGCCTGAAGAGGGACAGGGTAGCGGCTACACCTTC.

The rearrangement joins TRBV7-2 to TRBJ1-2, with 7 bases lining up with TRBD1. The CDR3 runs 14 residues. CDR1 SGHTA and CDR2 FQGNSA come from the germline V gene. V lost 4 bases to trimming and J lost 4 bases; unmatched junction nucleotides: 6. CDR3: CASSSLQGTYGYTF. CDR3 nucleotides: TGTGCCAGCAGCTCGTTACAGGGGACCTATGGCTACACCTTC.

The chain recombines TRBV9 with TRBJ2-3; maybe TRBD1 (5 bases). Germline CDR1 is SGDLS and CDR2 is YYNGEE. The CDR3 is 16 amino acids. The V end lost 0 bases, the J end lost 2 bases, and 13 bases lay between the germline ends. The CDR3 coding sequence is TGTGCCAGCAGCGTAGAGGGGCAGGGTATCACAGATACGCAGTATTTT. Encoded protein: CASSVEGQGITDTQYF.

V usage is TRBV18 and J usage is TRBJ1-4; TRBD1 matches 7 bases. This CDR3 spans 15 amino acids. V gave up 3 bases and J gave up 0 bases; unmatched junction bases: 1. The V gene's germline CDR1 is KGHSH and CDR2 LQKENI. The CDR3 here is CASSPGQTTNEKLFF. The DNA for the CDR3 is TGTGCCAGCTCACCGGGACAGACAACTAATGAAAAACTGTTTTTT.

The DNA of the CDR3 is TGTGCCTGGAGGGTTTATGACAGGTTAGGGACTGAAGCTTTCTTT. Residues: CAWRVYDRLGTEAFF. The rearrangement links TRBV30 to TRBJ1-1, with a tentative D call TRBD1 (6 bases). The CDR3 runs 15 residues. Germline CDR1 reads GTSNPN; CDR2 reads SVGIG (reference sequence). Trimming took off 3 bases at V and 5 bases at J, with 19 bases between the two ends.

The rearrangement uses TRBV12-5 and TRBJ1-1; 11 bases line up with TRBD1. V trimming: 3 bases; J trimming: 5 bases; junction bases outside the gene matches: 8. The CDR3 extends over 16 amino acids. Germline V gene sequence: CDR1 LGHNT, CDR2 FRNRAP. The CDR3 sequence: CASGFTDRGRKTEAFF. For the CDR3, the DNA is TGTGCTAGTGGTTTTACGGACAGGGGGCGGAAGACTGAAGCTTTCTTT. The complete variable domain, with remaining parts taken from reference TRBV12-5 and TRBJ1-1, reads DARVTQTPRHKVTEMGQEVTMRCQPILGHNTVFWYRQTMMQGLELLAYFRNRAPLDDSGMPKDRFSAEMPDATLATLKIQPSEPRDSAVYFCASGFTDRGRKTEAFFGQGTRLTVV.

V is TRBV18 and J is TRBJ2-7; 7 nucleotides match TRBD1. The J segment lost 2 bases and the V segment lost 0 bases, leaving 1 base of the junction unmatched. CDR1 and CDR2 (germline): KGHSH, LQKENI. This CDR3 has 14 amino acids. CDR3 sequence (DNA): TGTGCCAGCTCACCACCGGACAGGCCCTACGAGCAGTACTTC. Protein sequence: CASSPPDRPYEQYF.

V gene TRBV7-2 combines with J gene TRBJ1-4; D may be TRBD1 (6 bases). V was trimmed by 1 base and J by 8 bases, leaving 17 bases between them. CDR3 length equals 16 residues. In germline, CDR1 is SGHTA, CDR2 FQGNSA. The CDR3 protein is CASSLVRGGGREKLFF. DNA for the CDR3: TGTGCCAGCAGCTTAGTGAGGGGAGGGGGTCGGGAAAAACTGTTTTTT.

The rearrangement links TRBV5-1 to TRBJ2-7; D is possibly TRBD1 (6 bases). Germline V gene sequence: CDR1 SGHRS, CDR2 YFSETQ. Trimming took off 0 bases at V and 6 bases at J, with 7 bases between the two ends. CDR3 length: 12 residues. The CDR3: CASSLEQGEQYF. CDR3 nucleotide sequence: TGCGCCAGCAGCTTGGAACAGGGCGAGCAGTACTTC.

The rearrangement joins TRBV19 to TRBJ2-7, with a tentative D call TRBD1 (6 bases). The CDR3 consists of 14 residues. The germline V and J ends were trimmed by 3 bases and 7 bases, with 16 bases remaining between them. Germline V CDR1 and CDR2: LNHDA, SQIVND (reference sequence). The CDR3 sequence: CASSILGAEGEQYF. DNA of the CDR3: TGTGCCAGTAGTATCTTGGGGGCCGAGGGGGAGCAGTACTTC.

The CDR3 DNA reads as TGCAGCGTTGCTGGACAGGGGACCGGGGAGACCCAGTACTTC. It is translated as CSVAGQGTGETQYF. The rearrangement joins TRBV29-1 to TRBJ2-5; 9 nucleotides match TRBD1. Germline V lookup: CDR1 SQVTM, CDR2 ANQGSEA. The CDR3 runs to 14 residues. The ends lost 4 bases at V and 5 bases at J; junction bases unmatched: 8.

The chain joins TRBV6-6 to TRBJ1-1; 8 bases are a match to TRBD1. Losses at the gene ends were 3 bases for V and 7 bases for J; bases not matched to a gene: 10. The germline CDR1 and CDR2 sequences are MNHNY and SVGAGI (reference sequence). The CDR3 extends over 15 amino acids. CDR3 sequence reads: CASSYYPGQGREAFF. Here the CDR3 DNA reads TGTGCCAGCAGTTATTATCCAGGACAGGGCCGTGAAGCTTTCTTT.

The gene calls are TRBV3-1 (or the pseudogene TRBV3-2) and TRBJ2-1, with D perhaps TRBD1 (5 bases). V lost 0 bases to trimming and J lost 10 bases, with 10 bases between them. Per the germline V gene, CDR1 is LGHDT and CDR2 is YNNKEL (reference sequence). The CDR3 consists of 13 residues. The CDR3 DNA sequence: TGTGCCAGCAGCCAAGATATCTACAGGGAGCAGTTCTTC. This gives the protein CASSQDIYREQFF.

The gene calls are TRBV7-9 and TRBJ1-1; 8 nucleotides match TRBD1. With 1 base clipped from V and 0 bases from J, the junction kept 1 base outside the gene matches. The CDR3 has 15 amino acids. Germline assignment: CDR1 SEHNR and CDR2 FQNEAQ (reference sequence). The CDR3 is CASSLVGQVNTEAFF. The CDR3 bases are TGTGCCAGCAGCTTAGTGGGACAGGTGAACACTGAAGCTTTCTTT.

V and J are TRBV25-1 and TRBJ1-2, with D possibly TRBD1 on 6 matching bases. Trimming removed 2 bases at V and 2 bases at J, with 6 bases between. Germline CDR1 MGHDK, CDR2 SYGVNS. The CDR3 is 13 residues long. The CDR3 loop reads CASSETGNYGYTF. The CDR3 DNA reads TGTGCCAGCAGTGAAACAGGGAACTATGGCTACACCTTC.

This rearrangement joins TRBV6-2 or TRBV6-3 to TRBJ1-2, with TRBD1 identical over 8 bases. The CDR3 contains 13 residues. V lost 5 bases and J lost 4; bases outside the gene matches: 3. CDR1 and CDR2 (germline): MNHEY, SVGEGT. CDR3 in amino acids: CASSRDRSYGYTF. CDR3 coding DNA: TGTGCCAGCAGTAGGGACAGGAGCTATGGCTACACCTTC.

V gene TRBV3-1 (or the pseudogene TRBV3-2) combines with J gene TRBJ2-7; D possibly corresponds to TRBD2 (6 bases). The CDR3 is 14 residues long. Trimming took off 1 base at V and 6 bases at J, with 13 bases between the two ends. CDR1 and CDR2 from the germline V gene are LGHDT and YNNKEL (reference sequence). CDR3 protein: CASSQGRLASEQYF. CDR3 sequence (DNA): TGTGCCAGCAGCCAAGGTCGTCTAGCGAGCGAGCAGTACTTC.

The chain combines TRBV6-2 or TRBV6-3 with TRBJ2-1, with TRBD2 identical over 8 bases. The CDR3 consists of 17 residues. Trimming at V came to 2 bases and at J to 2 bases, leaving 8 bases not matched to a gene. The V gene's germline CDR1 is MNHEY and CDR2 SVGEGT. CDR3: CASSYIAGTLTYNEQFF. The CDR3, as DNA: TGTGCCAGCAGTTACATAGCGGGGACACTTACCTACAATGAGCAGTTCTTC.